This T cell receptor (beta chain) is drawn from a study of cytotoxic CD8 clonotypes in ibrutinib-treated CLL. Study-level results: Public clonotypes showed up rarely, and on treatment they shrank or held steady. Clonality increased with ibrutinib response but returned toward baseline at progression.

Clones were sequenced by immunoSEQ multiplex PCR, and TCRdb holds only the in-frame ones, with some missing. This table holds almost 250,000 clones, around three quarters found once. This clone came up once. What it recognizes is unknown. The sequenced sample was PBMCs, obtained after 24 months of ibrutinib treatment. The TCR was taken from a human donor with chronic lymphocytic leukemia.

CDR3 DNA sequence: TGCAGCGCCCCATGGGTAGCGGGAGCTAAGAATGAGCAGTTCTTC. Encoded protein: CSAPWVAGAKNEQFF. The chain is built from TRBV29-1 and TRBJ2-1, with 9 positions matching TRBD2. This CDR3 is built from 15 residues. The V gene's germline CDR1 is SQVTM and CDR2 ANQGSEA. After removal of 7 bases from V and 7 bases from J, the junction contained 14 bases not matched to a gene.